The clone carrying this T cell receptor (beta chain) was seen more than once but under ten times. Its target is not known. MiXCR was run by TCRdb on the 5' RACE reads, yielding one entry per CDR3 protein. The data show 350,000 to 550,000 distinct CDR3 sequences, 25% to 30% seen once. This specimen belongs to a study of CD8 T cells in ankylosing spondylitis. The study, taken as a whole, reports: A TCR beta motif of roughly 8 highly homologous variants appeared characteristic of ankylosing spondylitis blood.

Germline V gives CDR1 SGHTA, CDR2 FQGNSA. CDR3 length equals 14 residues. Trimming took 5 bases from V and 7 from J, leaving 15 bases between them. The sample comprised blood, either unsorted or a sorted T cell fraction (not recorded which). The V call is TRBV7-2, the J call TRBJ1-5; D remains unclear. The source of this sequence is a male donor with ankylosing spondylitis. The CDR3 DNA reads TGTGCCAGCAGCGCCAGTCTTCGGTTGCAGCCCCAGCATTTT. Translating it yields CASSASLRLQPQHF.